The 7 T cell receptor beta chains in this list originate from one sample, sequenced in a study of blood T cell repertoires in COVID-19. Using immunoSEQ multiplex PCR, the repertoire was profiled, and TCRdb retains in-frame clones only, with some absent. Of 150,000 to 180,000 clones listed, about four fifths are singletons. The sequenced sample consisted of peripheral blood. All receptors derive from a man in his sixties with acute or convalescent COVID-19.

V and J are TRBV6-5 and TRBJ2-2, with D possibly being TRBD1 (5 bases). CDR1 and CDR2 from the germline V gene are MNHEY and SVGAGI. This CDR3 is built from 13 residues. The V and J ends lost 4 bases and 6 bases respectively, with 9 bases between them. The DNA of the CDR3 is TGTGCCAGCAGTTCAGGGTCCGCCGGGGAGCTGTTTTTT. Its protein is CASSSGSAGELFF.

Only one count was recorded for this clone. V gene TRBV4-2 combines with J gene TRBJ1-3; D remains ambiguous. This CDR3 is built from 18 residues. CDR1 is LGHNA and CDR2 is YNFKEQ in the germline V gene. V was clipped by 4 bases and J by 0 bases, with 19 bases between them. This chain's CDR3 is CASSRFTESSHSGNTIYF. In DNA form, the CDR3 reads TGTGCCAGCAGCCGTTTTACGGAGAGTTCTCACTCTGGAAACACCATATATTTT.

In its sample, this clone was seen once. The genes are TRBV19 and TRBJ2-3; TRBD1 matches at 8 bases. The CDR3 covers 16 residues. V shed 4 bases and J 2 bases; nucleotides not matched to a gene: 8. Germline assignment: CDR1 LNHDA and CDR2 SQIVND (reference sequence). Here the CDR3 DNA reads TGTGCCAGTAGTACCCAGGGGGCGGGCCCCACAGATACGCAGTATTTT. Amino acid sequence: CASSTQGAGPTDTQYF.

This clone was seen a single time. V usage is TRBV9 and J usage is TRBJ2-2; unclear D gene. The CDR3 contains 13 residues. Germline V gene data show CDR1 as SGDLS and CDR2 as YYNGEE. Deletions cut 0 bases from V and 6 bases from J, with 6 bases between. CDR3 bases: TGTGCCAGCAGCGTAGTCAGTCCCGGGGAGCTGTTTTTT. Its protein product is CASSVVSPGELFF.

The gene calls are TRBV10-3 and TRBJ2-1; 14 positions match TRBD2. The CDR3 loop spans 18 amino acids. The J segment lost 5 bases and the V segment lost 5 bases, leaving 11 bases of the junction unmatched. Per the germline V gene, CDR1 is ENHRY and CDR2 is SYGVKD. The CDR3 bases are TGTGCCATCAGTCCACACGGGACTAGCGGGAGAAAGGACAATGAGCAGTTCTTC. Its protein is CAISPHGTSGRKDNEQFF.

The chain has TRBV7-3 and TRBJ2-1; D not certain. The V end lost 0 bases, the J end lost 8 bases, and 8 bases lay between the germline ends. Germline V gene sequence: CDR1 SGHTA, CDR2 FQGTGA. This CDR3 is built from 13 residues. The CDR3 DNA is TGTGCCAGCAGCTTAACCAGTCGGGATGAGCAGTTCTTC. Protein: CASSLTSRDEQFF.

The CDR3 DNA sequence: TGTGCCAGCAGCCTGGGACAGAGGGGCCAGCCCCAGCATTTT. It specifies CASSLGQRGQPQHF. The chain has TRBV7-2 and TRBJ1-5, with 7 bases fitting TRBD1. This CDR3 has 14 amino acids. CDR1 is SGHTA and CDR2 is FQGNSA in the germline V gene. The V segment lost 5 bases and the J segment 7 bases; nucleotides outside the gene matches: 8.